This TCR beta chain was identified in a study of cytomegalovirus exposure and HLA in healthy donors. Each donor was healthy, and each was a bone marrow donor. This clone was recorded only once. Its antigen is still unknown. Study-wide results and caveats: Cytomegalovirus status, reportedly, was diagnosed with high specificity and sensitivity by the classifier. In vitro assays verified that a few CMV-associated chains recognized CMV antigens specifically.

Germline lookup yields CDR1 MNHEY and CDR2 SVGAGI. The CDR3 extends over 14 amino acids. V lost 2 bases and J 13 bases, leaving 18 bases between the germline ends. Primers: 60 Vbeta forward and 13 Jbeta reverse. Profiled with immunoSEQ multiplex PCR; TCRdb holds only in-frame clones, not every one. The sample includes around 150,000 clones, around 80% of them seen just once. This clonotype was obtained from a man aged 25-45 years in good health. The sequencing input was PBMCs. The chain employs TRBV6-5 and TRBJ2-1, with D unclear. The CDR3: CASSYRMVRSEQFF. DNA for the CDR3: TGTGCCAGCAGTTACCGGATGGTGAGGTCAGAACAGTTCTTC.